A single sample gave rise to the 10 T cell receptor beta chains below, sequenced in a study of blood T cell repertoires in COVID-19. Sequencing used immunoSEQ multiplex PCR; TCRdb keeps in-frame clones, though not all of them. The sample includes under 250,000 clones, more than 70% of them seen just once. The specimen sequenced was peripheral blood. The receptors shown here come from a woman between 45 and 65 years old with acute or convalescent COVID-19.

The table lists this clone with a count of one. V is TRBV24-1 and J is TRBJ2-1; 8 positions agree with TRBD2. Germline loops: CDR1 KGHDR, CDR2 SFDVKD. Trimming removed 10 bases from V and 8 bases from J; junction bases left unmatched: 12. The CDR3 covers 14 residues. The CDR3 loop is CATKGGAGADEQFF. The CDR3 region has the DNA TGTGCCACAAAAGGAGGAGCGGGGGCTGATGAGCAGTTCTTC.

The chain links TRBV2 to TRBJ1-1; unclear D gene. Germline V CDR1 and CDR2: SNHLY, FYNNEI. There are 13 residues in the CDR3. V lost 6 bases and J 1 base, leaving 9 bases between the germline ends. DNA for the CDR3: TGTGCCAGCAGGCCTTCTAGGAACACTGAAGCTTTCTTT. It encodes CASRPSRNTEAFF.

J is TRBJ2-7 and V is TRBV19, with 7 positions matching TRBD1. CDR1 and CDR2 (germline): LNHDA, SQIVND (reference sequence). J was trimmed by 5 bases and V by 6 bases; bases with no gene match: 13. The CDR3 is made up of 15 amino acids. CDR3 loop: CASRGAGTESNEQYF. As DNA, the CDR3 is TGTGCCAGTAGGGGGGCCGGGACAGAGTCTAACGAGCAGTACTTC.

This chain links TRBV6-5 with TRBJ2-1, with 16 positions matching TRBD2. The junction had 12 bases not matched to a gene; V was cut back by 6 bases and J by 16 bases. This CDR3 region has 15 residues. Germline CDR1 MNHEY, CDR2 SVGAGI. The CDR3 is CASSPGTSGRASIFF. As DNA, the CDR3 is TGTGCCAGCAGCCCCGGGACTAGCGGGAGGGCATCGATATTCTTC.

The chain employs TRBV13 and TRBJ1-3; 8 nucleotides line up with TRBD1. Germline CDR1 is PRHDT and CDR2 is FYEKMQ (reference sequence). The junction had 6 bases not matched to a gene; V was cut back by 5 bases and J by 0 bases. This CDR3 is built from 16 residues. CDR3 sequence reads: CASSGQGSSSGNTIYF. CDR3 DNA sequence: TGTGCCAGCAGCGGACAGGGCTCAAGCTCTGGAAACACCATATATTTT. Together with reference TRBV13 and TRBJ1-3, the CDR3 gives the full variable domain: AAGVIQSPRHLIKEKRETATLKCYPIPRHDTVYWYQQGPGQDPQFLISFYEKMQSDKGSIPDRFSAQQFSDYHSELNMSSLELGDSALYFCASSGQGSSSGNTIYFGEGSWLTVV.

The CDR3 reads CASSPDREASYNEQFF. CDR3 coding DNA: TGTGCCAGCAGTCCTGACAGGGAAGCCTCGTACAATGAGCAGTTCTTC. The J gene is TRBJ2-1, the V gene TRBV27; 7 nucleotides line up with TRBD1. The V gene's germline CDR1 is MNHEY and CDR2 SMNVEV (reference sequence). Losses at the gene ends were 5 bases for V and 4 bases for J; bases not matched to a gene: 11. The CDR3 sequence is 16 residues long.

V gene TRBV7-9 combines with J gene TRBJ1-5; D is undetermined. Per the germline V gene, CDR1 is SEHNR and CDR2 is FQNEAQ (reference sequence). There are 12 residues in the CDR3. Trimming removed 0 bases at V and 6 bases at J, with 3 bases between. The CDR3 loop is CASSLASQPQHF. DNA of the CDR3: TGTGCCAGCAGCTTAGCCTCTCAGCCCCAGCATTTT.

The CDR3 bases are TGCGCCAGCAGTGAGAGGCTAGCGGGGAACACAGATACGCAGTATTTT. This codes for CASSERLAGNTDTQYF. This sequence joins TRBV10-1 and TRBJ2-3; 9 bases match TRBD2. CDR1 and CDR2 from the germline V gene are WNHNN and SYGVQD (reference sequence). This CDR3 is built from 16 residues. The V and J ends lost 2 bases and 2 bases, in that order; junction bases with no gene match: 5.

This clone has a single count. The V call is TRBV6-5, the J call TRBJ1-6, with D possibly being TRBD1 (6 bases). Trimming shortened V by 0 bases and J by 10 bases, and 13 bases separated the two germline ends. The V gene's germline CDR1 is MNHEY and CDR2 SVGAGI. This CDR3 comprises 15 residues. CDR3 nucleotides: TGTGCCAGCAGTTACTCGACAGGTCTGAACTCACCCCTCCACTTT. It codes for CASSYSTGLNSPLHF.

V is TRBV28 and J is TRBJ2-7; D possibly corresponds to TRBD1 (6 bases). The CDR3 covers 14 residues. V lost 5 bases to trimming and J lost 2 bases, with 13 bases between them. Germline values: CDR1 MDHEN, CDR2 SYDVKM. CDR3 DNA sequence: TGTGCCAGCAGTCCCCGTACAGGGCCCTACGAGCAGTACTTC. Amino acid sequence: CASSPRTGPYEQYF. The full variable domain, with the rest looked up from reference TRBV28 and TRBJ2-7, is DVKVTQSSRYLVKRTGEKVFLECVQDMDHENMFWYRQDPGLGLRLIYFSYDVKMKEKGDIPEGYSVSREKKERFSLILESASTNQTSMYLCASSPRTGPYEQYFGPGTRLTVT.